One sample yielded the 24 T cell receptor beta chains listed below, sequenced in a study of human T cells and chemical hapten exposure. Regarding time point: patch test 1, 2 weeks after DPC sensitization. The treatment: therapeutic diphenylcyclopropenone sensitization with weekly scalp DPC. TCRdb reanalysed the RACE reads using MiXCR and keeps one entry per CDR3 protein. The table lists around 120,000 distinct CDR3 sequences, 8% to 13% of them singletons, with roughly 3.5% in the top ten. The sequences come from whole blood, collected in connection with sensitization to the hapten diphenylcyclopropenone (DPC). These receptors originate from a woman in her forties with alopecia areata. Some clones in this sample may be carry-over from other donors' samples.

V and J are TRBV10-2 and TRBJ2-4; a possible D gene is TRBD1 (6 bases). CDR3 length: 15 residues. The germline CDR1 and CDR2 sequences are WSHSY and SAAADI. V was cut by 5 bases and J by 0 bases, with 11 bases left in between. This chain's CDR3 is CASSTGQIAKNIQYF. The CDR3 DNA sequence: TGCGCCAGCAGTACAGGACAGATAGCCAAAAACATTCAGTACTTC.

At least ten counts were recorded for this clonotype. V and J are TRBV29-1 and TRBJ1-1; TRBD1 matches 7 bases. The CDR3 totals 13 residues. CDR1 SQVTM and CDR2 ANQGSEA come from the germline V gene. The V gene end was trimmed by 7 bases and the J gene end by 1 base; junction bases not matched to a gene: 6. CDR3 sequence reads: CSGDSSGNTEAFF. Written as DNA, the CDR3 is TGCAGCGGGGACAGTAGTGGGAACACTGAAGCTTTCTTT.

In DNA, the CDR3 is TGTGCCAGCAGTGAAGCGCTGGCTAGGATGGGCGAGCAGTACTTC. Protein sequence: CASSEALARMGEQYF. The chain has TRBV2 and TRBJ2-7; D gene uncertain. This CDR3 has 15 amino acids. Trimming shortened V by 0 bases and J by 6 bases, and 15 bases separated the two germline ends. CDR1 is SNHLY and CDR2 is FYNNEI in the germline V gene. The full variable domain, rest sourced from reference TRBV2 and TRBJ2-7, is EPEVTQTPSHQVTQMGQEVILRCVPISNHLYFYWYRQILGQKVEFLVSFYNNEISEKSEIFDDQFSVERPDGSNFTLKIRSTKLEDSAMYFCASSEALARMGEQYFGPGTRLTVT.

The chain recombines TRBV6-1 with TRBJ1-3; TRBD1 is a possible D gene (6 bases). Deletions cut 7 bases from V and 6 bases from J, with 19 bases between. The length of the CDR3 is 15 residues. Germline-derived CDR1 and CDR2 are MNHNS and SASEGT. CDR3 DNA: TGTGCCAGCACCACAGCGGGGGCGTCCGAAAACACCATATATTTT. Translating it yields CASTTAGASENTIYF.

This clonotype was seen a few times. V gene TRBV28 combines with J gene TRBJ2-7, with a tentative D call TRBD2 (6 bases). The CDR3 covers 15 residues. V gave up 4 bases and J gave up 5 bases, with 18 bases separating them. CDR1 is MDHEN, CDR2 SYDVKM, per germline. The CDR3 coding sequence is TGTGCCAGCAGTTCCCCCCCCTCGGGGGAGAACGAGCAGTACTTC. Its protein is CASSSPPSGENEQYF.

This clonotype was detected many times. This chain uses TRBV20-1 with TRBJ1-1; D not certain. The V and J ends lost 6 bases and 0 bases respectively, with 17 bases between them. Per the germline V gene, CDR1 is DFQATT and CDR2 is SNEGSKA (reference sequence). The CDR3 loop spans 15 amino acids. CDR3: CSAREGGRMNTEAFF. The CDR3 nucleotides are TGCAGTGCGCGAGAGGGAGGGAGAATGAACACTGAAGCTTTCTTT.

This clonotype occurred many times. The genes are TRBV9 and TRBJ2-3, with D possibly being TRBD2 (9 bases). There are 16 residues in the CDR3. Between the trimmed V and J ends, which lost 4 bases and 4 bases, there was a span of 19 bases. Per germline, CDR1 SGDLS and CDR2 YYNGEE. The CDR3 spells CASSPGGGGAADTQYF. The DNA of the CDR3 is TGTGCCAGCAGCCCAGGGGGCGGGGGGGCCGCAGATACGCAGTATTTT.

This clonotype was counted ten times or more. J is TRBJ1-1 and V is TRBV7-9, with no clear D. Trimming took off 1 base at V and 1 base at J, with 7 bases between the two ends. The CDR3 sequence is 14 residues long. Germline V gene lookup returns CDR1 SEHNR and CDR2 FQNEAQ (reference sequence). The CDR3 DNA sequence: TGTGCCAGCAGCTTAGGCAAGCAGAACACTGAAGCTTTCTTT. Translated: CASSLGKQNTEAFF. Full variable domain (remainder filled in from reference TRBV7-9 and TRBJ1-1): DTGVSQNPRHKITKRGQNVTFRCDPISEHNRLYWYRQTLGQGPEFLTYFQNEAQLEKSRLLSDRFSAERPKGSFSTLEIQRTEQGDSAMYLCASSLGKQNTEAFFGQGTRLTVV.

The chain joins TRBV19 to TRBJ1-2, with unresolved D. Germline assignment: CDR1 LNHDA and CDR2 SQIVND (reference sequence). This CDR3 is 12 amino acids long. Trimming left V 1 base short and J 5 bases short, with 5 bases between. The CDR3 spells CASSIVGYGYTF. In DNA, the CDR3 is TGTGCCAGTAGTATAGTAGGTTATGGCTACACCTTC.

At least ten counts were recorded for this clonotype. The chain carries TRBV11-2 and TRBJ2-5; no clear D. The CDR3 contains 12 residues. Germline V gene sequence: CDR1 SGHAT, CDR2 FQNNGV. V dropped 5 bases and J dropped 5 bases, with 9 bases sitting between them. The CDR3 protein is CASSLGFETQYF. The CDR3 coding sequence is TGTGCCAGCAGCCTAGGTTTTGAGACCCAGTACTTC.

This clonotype was picked up many times. CDR3 nucleotide sequence: TGTGCCAGCAGCCAGTCTTCAGCAGGGTCTAATTCACCCCTCCACTTT. The encoded protein is CASSQSSAGSNSPLHF. The chain employs TRBV4-2 and TRBJ1-6; possible D gene TRBD1, 5 bases. The V gene lost 3 bases and the J gene lost 6 bases, with 15 bases spanning the gap. The CDR3 totals 16 residues. Germline V CDR1 and CDR2: LGHNA, YNFKEQ.

This clonotype has only a few counts. This chain joins TRBV3-1 and TRBJ1-2; 10 nucleotides match TRBD1. This CDR3 is built from 15 residues. V lost 4 bases to trimming and J lost 5 bases; unmatched junction nucleotides: 7. Germline V CDR1 and CDR2: LGHDT, YNNKEL (reference sequence). CDR3 bases: TGTGCCAGCAGCCGGGACAGGGGATTAGAATATGGCTACACCTTC. Translation: CASSRDRGLEYGYTF.

This clonotype was observed a few times. The chain carries TRBV6-1 and TRBJ1-1; 7 bases agree with TRBD1. The CDR3 is 14 residues long. Germline assignment: CDR1 MNHNS and CDR2 SASEGT. With 7 bases clipped from V and 3 bases from J, the junction kept 8 bases outside the gene matches. The CDR3 sequence is CASTITRGYTEAFF. CDR3 DNA: TGTGCCAGCACTATAACCAGGGGGTACACTGAAGCTTTCTTT.

This clonotype was observed many times. The CDR3 DNA reads TGTGCCAGCGGGCGGGGACAGGGCACAGATACGCAGTATTTT. It specifies CASGRGQGTDTQYF. This rearrangement joins TRBV7-2 to TRBJ2-3; 8 bases agree with TRBD1. This CDR3 region has 14 residues. Germline assignment: CDR1 SGHTA and CDR2 FQGNSA. Trimming cost V 8 bases and J 1 base; bases outside gene matches: 5.

V usage is TRBV29-1 and J usage is TRBJ2-7; TRBD2 is a possible D gene (5 bases). This CDR3 is 14 amino acids long. Germline V lookup: CDR1 SQVTM, CDR2 ANQGSEA. Trimming removed 4 bases at V and 4 bases at J, with 17 bases between. CDR3 in DNA: TGCAGCGTTGGTTGGGGAGACTATTCATACGAGCAGTACTTC. Translated: CSVGWGDYSYEQYF.

This clonotype occurred many times. This chain joins TRBV12-3 or TRBV12-4 and TRBJ1-4; D is unresolved. The V and J ends lost 1 base and 5 bases respectively, with 8 bases between them. CDR3 length: 14 amino acids. The CDR3 nucleotides are TGTGCCAGCAGTTTAGAAGAGTTCAATGAAAAACTGTTTTTT. Protein: CASSLEEFNEKLFF.

The J gene is TRBJ2-7, the V gene TRBV6-2 or TRBV6-3; TRBD2 might be the D (5 bases). The CDR3 totals 15 residues. Germline CDR1 and CDR2: MNHEY and SVGEGT. V was trimmed by 7 bases and J by 1 base, leaving 17 bases between them. DNA of the CDR3: TGTGCCAGCAACAAGATGGGGAGTAGGTCCTACGAGCAGTACTTC. Its translation is CASNKMGSRSYEQYF.

This clonotype has a count of ten or more. V usage is TRBV4-3 and J usage is TRBJ1-2; a possible D gene is TRBD1 (6 bases). The CDR3 loop spans 13 amino acids. The V end was cut by 0 bases, the J end by 7 bases, with 9 bases between. In germline, CDR1 is LGHNA, CDR2 YSLEER. The CDR3 reads CASSQETGSGYTF. CDR3 DNA: TGCGCCAGCAGCCAAGAAACAGGGTCTGGCTACACCTTC.

The table lists this clonotype with a few counts. V gene TRBV12-3 or TRBV12-4 combines with J gene TRBJ2-3; the D gene is possibly TRBD2 (5 bases). There are 13 residues in the CDR3. Trimming pared 3 bases from V and 5 bases from J, leaving 9 bases between. CDR3 nucleotide sequence: TGTGCCAGCAGTTTTGATCGGGGAGATACGCAGTATTTT. This gives the protein CASSFDRGDTQYF.

This clonotype occurred many times. The rearrangement links TRBV9 to TRBJ1-2; possibly TRBD1 for D (6 bases). Germline lookup yields CDR1 SGDLS and CDR2 YYNGEE. V dropped 2 bases and J dropped 9 bases, with 26 bases sitting between them. This CDR3 has 17 residues. CDR3: CASSVSVGGRGKRSYTF. CDR3 in DNA: TGTGCCAGCAGCGTGTCGGTTGGCGGCAGGGGAAAACGTAGCTACACCTTC.

The table lists this clonotype with many counts. V is TRBV9 and J is TRBJ2-7; TRBD1 is a possible D gene (6 bases). Deletions cut 2 bases from V and 6 bases from J, with 18 bases between. Germline CDR1 SGDLS, CDR2 YYNGEE. The CDR3 contains 15 residues. The CDR3 sequence: CASSVAGTPPTEQYF. The CDR3 coding sequence is TGTGCCAGCAGCGTCGCCGGGACACCCCCCACCGAGCAGTACTTC.

V gene TRBV20-1 combines with J gene TRBJ1-5; D gene ambiguous. This CDR3 is built from 15 residues. Germline CDR1 is DFQATT and CDR2 is SNEGSKA (reference sequence). V shed 4 bases and J shed 0 bases, with 13 bases lying between them. The CDR3 DNA reads TGCAGTGCTACCCCCGAGAGGTATAGCAATCAGCCCCAGCATTTT. The encoded protein is CSATPERYSNQPQHF.

By sample fraction, this clonotype is medium-sized. The chain is built from TRBV27 and TRBJ2-7, with D possibly being TRBD1 or TRBD2 (5 bases each). The CDR3 has 14 residues. V was pared by 2 bases and J by 6 bases, with 14 bases between. Germline lookup yields CDR1 MNHEY and CDR2 SMNVEV (reference sequence). The CDR3, as DNA: TGTGCCAGCAGTTTAGGGCAGGGAGTAGGCGAGCAGTACTTC. Residues: CASSLGQGVGEQYF.

V is TRBV5-1 and J is TRBJ2-7; the D gene is possibly TRBD2 (5 bases). Germline assignment: CDR1 SGHRS and CDR2 YFSETQ. V was pared by 1 base and J by 1 base, with 6 bases between. The CDR3 has 13 amino acids. CDR3 sequence reads: CASSLRESYEQYF. The CDR3 nucleotides are TGCGCCAGCAGCTTGAGGGAGTCCTACGAGCAGTACTTC.